The entry that follows covers one T cell receptor (beta chain) sequence. The PCR contained 60 Vbeta and 13 Jbeta primers. The method was immunoSEQ multiplex PCR; TCRdb's version includes in-frame clones alone and lacks a portion of them. The table shows 180,000 or so clones, with 9.5% occurring only once. This sample stems from a study of cytomegalovirus exposure and HLA in healthy donors. Turning to the study itself: Across 300 to 400 genotyped donors, roughly 85% landed in the Caucasian-associated ancestry cluster.

CDR3 size: 21 residues. This sequence joins TRBV21-1 and TRBJ2-2; the table names TRBD1, a call not compared with the DNA. TRBV21-1 is recorded as a pseudogene. Sequencing was carried out using PBMCs. The source of this sequence is a woman under 40 in good health and CMV-seropositive. The CDR3 DNA reads as TGTGCCAGCAGCAAAACGCTGGGACAGGGTCCCGTTACGGCAGACACCGGGGAGCTGTTTTTT. This translates into CASSKTLGQGPVTADTGELFF.